One sample yielded the 31 T cell receptor beta chains listed below, sequenced in a study of cytomegalovirus exposure and HLA in healthy donors. PCR used 60 Vbeta primers and 13 Jbeta primers. Profiling relied on immunoSEQ multiplex PCR, and the TCRdb table lists in-frame clones only, not all of them. Of about 130,000 clones in the sample, around 80% are singletons; the top ten hold approximately 1.8%. The sample consisted of PBMCs. The receptors derive from a woman aged 45-60 years in good health and CMV-seronegative.

This chain connects TRBV9 to TRBJ1-6; D is unclear. V shed 0 bases and J shed 3 bases, with 16 bases lying between them. Germline V gene sequence: CDR1 SGDLS, CDR2 YYNGEE. The CDR3 has 18 amino acids. The CDR3 nucleotides read TGTGCCAGCAGCGTAGGGCCCCTAAGCAGGAACTATAATTCACCCCTCCACTTT. Translated, it gives CASSVGPLSRNYNSPLHF.

V gene TRBV27 combines with J gene TRBJ1-2; 8 positions agree with TRBD1. The V gene's germline CDR1 is MNHEY and CDR2 SMNVEV (reference sequence). Trimming at V came to 6 bases and at J to 8 bases, leaving 14 bases not matched to a gene. CDR3 size: 15 residues. The CDR3 spells CASRPPPGTGGGYTF. The CDR3 DNA reads TGTGCCAGCAGGCCACCTCCCGGGACAGGAGGAGGCTACACCTTC.

The chain links TRBV7-9 to TRBJ2-1; 12 bases match TRBD2. The CDR3 length is 16 residues. Looked up from germline, CDR1 is SEHNR and CDR2 is FQNEAQ (reference sequence). The V and J ends lost 1 base and 4 bases, in that order; junction bases with no gene match: 2. In DNA form, the CDR3 reads TGTGCCAGCAGCTTAGGGCTAGCGGGAGGGTACAATGAGCAGTTCTTC. Residues: CASSLGLAGGYNEQFF.

This chain connects TRBV28 to TRBJ2-5; tentative D call: TRBD2 (5 bases). V was shortened by 5 bases and J by 5 bases, with 12 bases between the two germline ends. CDR3 length: 13 amino acids. Germline CDR1 MDHEN, CDR2 SYDVKM. This CDR3 is CASSGPRGETQYF. CDR3 coding DNA: TGTGCCAGCAGTGGCCCCCGGGGTGAGACCCAGTACTTC.

The chain has TRBV30 and TRBJ2-7; the match to TRBD1 covers 8 bases. V was clipped by 4 bases and J by 4 bases; unmatched bases: 9. Germline lookup yields CDR1 GTSNPN and CDR2 SVGIG (reference sequence). This CDR3 has 14 amino acids. CDR3 coding DNA: TGTGCCTGGAATCTTGGGACAGGAACTTACGAGCAGTACTTC. It encodes CAWNLGTGTYEQYF.

The rearrangement joins TRBV21-1 to TRBJ2-2; TRBD2 is the table's D call, not checked against the DNA. TRBV21-1 is flagged as a pseudogene. The CDR3 sequence is 15 residues long. The CDR3: CASTRWNGGTGELFF. The CDR3 DNA reads as TGTGCCAGCACCCGGTGGAACGGGGGCACCGGGGAGCTGTTTTTT.

This clone was detected only a few times. V is TRBV7-9 and J is TRBJ2-7, with D maybe TRBD1 (6 bases). CDR1 is SEHNR and CDR2 is FQNEAQ in the germline V gene (reference sequence). Trimming removed 0 bases from V and 3 bases from J, with 6 bases in between. There are 13 residues in the CDR3. Here the CDR3 DNA reads TGTGCCAGCAGCTTAGCAGGGGGCTACGAGCAGTACTTC. Protein: CASSLAGGYEQYF.

The chain carries TRBV7-2 and TRBJ1-1; D uncertain. V was cut by 5 bases and J by 1 base, with 8 bases left in between. The CDR3 covers 13 residues. CDR1 is SGHTA and CDR2 is FQGNSA in the germline V gene. For the CDR3, the DNA is TGTGCCAGCAGCCTAAAGCGGAACACTGAAGCTTTCTTT. Its protein product is CASSLKRNTEAFF.

This sequence joins TRBV9 and TRBJ2-5; no definite D call. The CDR3 is 15 residues long. The germline gives CDR1 SGDLS, CDR2 YYNGEE. V lost 2 bases and J lost 5, with 16 bases in between. CDR3 in DNA: TGTGCCAGCAGCGTCGCCAGACGGGTCCTGGAGACCCAGTACTTC. Encoded protein: CASSVARRVLETQYF.

J is TRBJ2-1 and V is TRBV15; 7 nucleotides align to TRBD2. The germline gives CDR1 LNHNV, CDR2 YYDKDF (reference sequence). The CDR3 consists of 15 residues. Unmatched junction bases numbered 6, after V lost 7 bases and J lost 0 bases. This chain's CDR3 is CATNRLAGSYNEQFF. CDR3 bases: TGTGCCACCAACCGGTTAGCGGGCTCCTACAATGAGCAGTTCTTC.

This clone appeared a few times. The rearrangement links TRBV4-3 to TRBJ2-5, with TRBD1 matching 8 bases. The CDR3 covers 15 residues. Germline values: CDR1 LGHNA, CDR2 YSLEER. V lost 4 bases, J lost 4 bases, and 8 bases stayed unmatched. The CDR3 loop reads CASSPPGGARETQYF. The CDR3 DNA is TGCGCCAGCAGCCCCCCAGGGGGCGCGCGAGAGACCCAGTACTTC.

The J gene is TRBJ2-3, the V gene TRBV5-1, with 7 bases matching TRBD2. This CDR3 is built from 15 residues. V was pared by 3 bases and J by 5 bases, with 9 bases of the junction left unmatched. The germline CDR1 and CDR2 sequences are SGHRS and YFSETQ. Here the CDR3 reads CASSWAGDGGDTQYF. DNA of the CDR3: TGCGCCAGCAGCTGGGCGGGAGATGGGGGAGATACGCAGTATTTT.

V and J are TRBV19 and TRBJ1-1; tentative D call: TRBD1 (5 bases). Germline V gives CDR1 LNHDA, CDR2 SQIVND (reference sequence). V gave up 6 bases and J gave up 7 bases, with 15 bases separating them. The CDR3 extends over 13 amino acids. The CDR3 coding sequence is TGTGCCAGTAGACCTCAGGGTGTTCTTGAAGCTTTCTTT. Residues: CASRPQGVLEAFF.

V usage is TRBV5-6 and J usage is TRBJ2-1; TRBD2 matches 12 bases. V lost 3 bases, J lost 10 bases, and 5 bases stayed unmatched. Germline V gene data show CDR1 as SGHDT and CDR2 as YYEEEE. The length of the CDR3 is 14 residues. CDR3 residues: CASSSTGLAGEQFF. The CDR3 DNA sequence: TGTGCCAGCAGCTCGACTGGACTAGCGGGGGAGCAGTTCTTC.

This clone was seen a few times. The chain carries TRBV6-1 and TRBJ2-7; a possible D gene is TRBD1 (8 bases). This CDR3 is 15 amino acids long. The germline V gene encodes CDR1 MNHNS and CDR2 SASEGT. Trimming cost V 7 bases and J 5 bases, with 21 bases left between them. The CDR3 loop reads CASKGGRTGRDEQYF. Written as DNA, the CDR3 is TGTGCCAGCAAAGGGGGGAGGACAGGGAGGGACGAGCAGTACTTC.

The rearrangement uses TRBV28 and TRBJ2-7, with 8 bases lining up with TRBD1. This CDR3 is 11 amino acids long. Per the germline V gene, CDR1 is MDHEN and CDR2 is SYDVKM. After removal of 7 bases from V and 12 bases from J, the junction contained 8 bases not matched to a gene. CDR3 protein: CASTNGQGRYF. As DNA, the CDR3 is TGTGCCAGCACCAATGGACAGGGCCGGTACTTC.

The genes are TRBV14 and TRBJ2-7; D is perhaps TRBD1 (5 bases). This CDR3 comprises 13 residues. The V end was cut by 3 bases, the J end by 3 bases, with 9 bases between. Germline CDR1 and CDR2: SGHDN and FVKESK. For the CDR3, the DNA is TGTGCCAGCAGCCAGGGAAGGGGCTACGAGCAGTACGTC. As protein: CASSQGRGYEQYV.

This clone was counted ten times or more. The chain joins TRBV4-3 to TRBJ2-1; 10 nucleotides line up with TRBD1. Germline trimming cut 0 bases from V and 10 bases from J; bases unmatched to any gene: 9. Per the germline V gene, CDR1 is LGHNA and CDR2 is YSLEER. This CDR3 region has 16 residues. In DNA, the CDR3 is TGCGCCAGCAGCCAAGATTCTGGACAGGGGGGGTTGGAGCAGTTCTTC. Its translation: CASSQDSGQGGLEQFF.

This clone was seen only once. The chain joins TRBV28 to TRBJ1-1; TRBD1 is a possible D gene (5 bases). Germline CDR1 and CDR2: MDHEN and SYDVKM. Trimming removed 3 bases from V and 7 bases from J, with 12 bases in between. CDR3 length equals 13 residues. The CDR3 nucleotides are TGTGCCAGCAGTTTTACGACAGCTAGTGAAGCTTTCTTT. It is translated as CASSFTTASEAFF. Based on the CDR3 plus reference TRBV28 and TRBJ1-1, the full variable domain is DVKVTQSSRYLVKRTGEKVFLECVQDMDHENMFWYRQDPGLGLRLIYFSYDVKMKEKGDIPEGYSVSREKKERFSLILESASTNQTSMYLCASSFTTASEAFFGQGTRLTVV.

The chain employs TRBV7-9 and TRBJ2-3; D is unclear. Germline lookup yields CDR1 SEHNR and CDR2 FQNEAQ (reference sequence). Trimming took 1 base from V and 6 from J, leaving 5 bases between them. This CDR3 comprises 12 residues. The chain's CDR3 is CASSLVIDTQYF. The CDR3 DNA reads TGTGCCAGCAGCTTAGTAATCGATACGCAGTATTTT.

The chain uses TRBV5-6 and TRBJ2-7; 9 positions agree with TRBD1. V shed 5 bases, J shed 7 bases, and the junction held 7 bases outside the gene matches. The CDR3 totals 13 residues. Per the germline V gene, CDR1 is SGHDT and CDR2 is YYEEEE. For the CDR3, the DNA is TGTGCCAGCAGACACAGGGGGCGCAGGGAGCAGTACGTC. Amino acid sequence: CASRHRGRREQYV.

The genes are TRBV4-2 and TRBJ1-3; no clear D. V was shortened by 6 bases and J by 16 bases, with 19 bases between the two germline ends. CDR1 is LGHNA and CDR2 is YNFKEQ in the germline V gene. The CDR3 is made up of 12 amino acids. The CDR3 DNA reads as TGTGCCAGCAGTCACACGACTGAATATGCGTATTTT. Translated, it gives CASSHTTEYAYF.

This clone was detected a few times. The chain has TRBV6-5 and TRBJ1-1; TRBD1 is a possible D gene (5 bases). Germline assignment: CDR1 MNHEY and CDR2 SVGAGI. Trimming took 4 bases from V and 1 from J, leaving 10 bases between them. CDR3 length equals 14 residues. The CDR3 bases are TGTGCCAGCAGTTGGGCAGGGCGGAACACTGAAGCTTTCTTT. Translating gives CASSWAGRNTEAFF.

The chain carries TRBV18 and TRBJ1-3; 9 bases are shared with TRBD1. V lost 4 bases to trimming and J lost 2 bases; unmatched junction nucleotides: 9. This CDR3 region has 17 residues. Per the germline V gene, CDR1 is KGHSH and CDR2 is LQKENI. In nucleotides, the CDR3 is TGTGCCAGCTCACAACAAACAGGGGGCCGAGCTGGAAACACCATATATTTT. Encoded protein: CASSQQTGGRAGNTIYF.

This rearrangement joins TRBV30 to TRBJ2-4, with 7 bases fitting TRBD2. The V gene's germline CDR1 is GTSNPN and CDR2 SVGIG (reference sequence). This CDR3 contains 12 residues. Trimming cost V 3 bases and J 7 bases; bases outside gene matches: 3. DNA for the CDR3: TGTGCCTGGAGAGCGGGACTGAACATTCAGTACTTC. Protein product: CAWRAGLNIQYF.

The chain employs TRBV5-6 and TRBJ2-6, with a weak D call TRBD2 (7 bases). Trimming removed 4 bases at V and 4 bases at J, with 18 bases between. Germline V gene data show CDR1 as SGHDT and CDR2 as YYEEEE. This CDR3 region has 17 residues. DNA of the CDR3: TGTGCCAGCAGCCCGGGGGCGGGAGCGGGAGGGGCCAACGTCCTGACTTTC. It codes for CASSPGAGAGGANVLTF. Looking up the rest from reference TRBV5-6 and TRBJ2-6 gives the full variable domain: DAGVTQSPTHLIKTRGQQVTLRCSPKSGHDTVSWYQQALGQGPQFIFQYYEEEERQRGNFPDRFSGHQFPNYSSELNVNALLLGDSALYLCASSPGAGAGGANVLTFGAGSRLTVL.

The V gene is TRBV15, the J gene TRBJ1-2; TRBD1 might be the D (6 bases). CDR1 and CDR2 (germline): LNHNV, YYDKDF (reference sequence). V was clipped by 1 base and J by 4 bases, with 13 bases between them. There are 15 residues in the CDR3. The CDR3 loop is CATSRAGATPYGYTF. The CDR3 DNA is TGTGCCACCAGCAGAGCAGGGGCGACCCCCTATGGCTACACCTTC.

The rearrangement uses TRBV12-5 and TRBJ1-5; 7 nucleotides line up with TRBD1. Germline V CDR1 and CDR2: LGHNT, FRNRAP. V lost 3 bases and J lost 1; bases outside the gene matches: 9. There are 17 residues in the CDR3. The CDR3 region has the DNA TGTGCTAGTGGTTTTTCCCGAAACAGGGGCAGCAATCAGCCCCAGCATTTT. Protein sequence: CASGFSRNRGSNQPQHF.

The chain carries TRBV14 and TRBJ1-1; tentative D call: TRBD1 (5 bases). Trimming left V 3 bases short and J 0 bases short, with 17 bases between. CDR1 is SGHDN and CDR2 is FVKESK in the germline V gene. The CDR3 length is 17 residues. The chain's CDR3 is CASSHRTGDIMNTEAFF. CDR3 nucleotide sequence: TGTGCCAGCAGCCACCGGACGGGGGATATTATGAACACTGAAGCTTTCTTT.

Turning to this clone: The junction differs from germline at one of its ends, possibly a read error. The chain combines TRBV7-7 with TRBJ2-5, with 8 bases that match TRBD1. Germline CDR1 and CDR2: SSHAT and FNYEAQ (reference sequence). The CDR3 contains 14 residues. The CDR3 DNA follows: TGTGCTAGCAGCTCACAGGGGGTCCAAGAGACCCAGTACTTC. Translation: CASSSQGVQETQYF. Full variable domain (outside the CDR3, taken from reference TRBV7-7 and TRBJ2-5): GAGVSQSPRYKVTKRGQDVTLRCDPISSHATLYWYQQALGQGPEFLTYFNYEAQPDKSGLPSDRFSAERPEGSISTLTIQRTEQRDSAMYRCASSSQGVQETQYFGPGTRLLVL.

The genes are TRBV5-6 and TRBJ2-7; D is unresolved. The V gene's germline CDR1 is SGHDT and CDR2 YYEEEE. V was shortened by 1 base and J by 5 bases, with 4 bases between the two germline ends. The length of the CDR3 is 11 residues. CDR3 DNA: TGTGCCAGCAGCTTGCAGGACGAGCAGTACTTC. Its protein is CASSLQDEQYF. Looking up the rest from reference TRBV5-6 and TRBJ2-7 gives the full variable domain: DAGVTQSPTHLIKTRGQQVTLRCSPKSGHDTVSWYQQALGQGPQFIFQYYEEEERQRGNFPDRFSGHQFPNYSSELNVNALLLGDSALYLCASSLQDEQYFGPGTRLTVT.